This T cell receptor (beta chain) was captured by sequencing in a study of cytomegalovirus exposure and HLA in healthy donors. In its sample, this clone was seen a few times. Its antigen remains unknown. Findings and caveats of the study: In an earlier analysis, about 87% or about 30%: the productive usage of most TCR beta V segments. A link between a missense DCLRE1C variant and TCR beta V- and J-gene trimming emerged from a later analysis.

Primers included in the PCR were 60 Vbeta and 13 Jbeta primers. Authors' processing steps: Later, an analysis found approximately 80 million unique TCR beta chains, and about 10 million of these were shared. Sequencing used immunoSEQ multiplex PCR; TCRdb keeps in-frame clones, though not all of them. V and J calls and clone size come straight from that table; D and trimming were deduced from the DNA. The data show around 140,000 clones, roughly 8.8% seen once. V was trimmed by 3 bases and J by 1 base, leaving 11 bases between them. From germline, CDR1 is SGHNT and CDR2 YYREEE (reference sequence). CDR3 length: 14 amino acids.

The TCR was taken from a woman in her thirties or forties in good health and CMV-seropositive. The rearrangement links TRBV5-4 to TRBJ2-7, with D perhaps TRBD2 (5 bases). Sequences were obtained from PBMCs. The CDR3 sequence: CASSSPRGSYEQYF. The CDR3 nucleotides read TGTGCCAGCAGCTCTCCCCGGGGATCCTACGAGCAGTACTTC.